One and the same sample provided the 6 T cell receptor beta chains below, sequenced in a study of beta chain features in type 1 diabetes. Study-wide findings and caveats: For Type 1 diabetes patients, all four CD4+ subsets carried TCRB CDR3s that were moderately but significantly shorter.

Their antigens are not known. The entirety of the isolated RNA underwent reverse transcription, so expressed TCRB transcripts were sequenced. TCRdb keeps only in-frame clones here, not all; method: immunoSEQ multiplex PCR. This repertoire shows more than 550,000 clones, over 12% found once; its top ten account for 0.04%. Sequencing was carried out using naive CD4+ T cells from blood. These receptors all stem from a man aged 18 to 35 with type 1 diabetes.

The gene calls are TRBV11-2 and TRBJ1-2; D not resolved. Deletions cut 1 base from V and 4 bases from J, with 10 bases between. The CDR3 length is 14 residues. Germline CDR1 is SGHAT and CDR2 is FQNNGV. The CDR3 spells CASSLVGSIYGYTF. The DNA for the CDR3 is TGTGCCAGCAGCTTAGTAGGCTCCATCTATGGCTACACCTTC.

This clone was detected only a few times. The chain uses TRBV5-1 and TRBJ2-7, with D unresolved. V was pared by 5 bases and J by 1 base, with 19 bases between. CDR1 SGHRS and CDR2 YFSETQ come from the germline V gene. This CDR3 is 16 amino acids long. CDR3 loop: CASRFDLTQRSYEQYF. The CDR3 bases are TGCGCCAGCAGGTTCGACTTGACCCAACGATCCTACGAGCAGTACTTC. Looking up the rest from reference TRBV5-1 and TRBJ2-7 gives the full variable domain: KAGVTQTPRYLIKTRGQQVTLSCSPISGHRSVSWYQQTPGQGLQFLFEYFSETQRNKGNFPGRFSGRQFSNSRSEMNVSTLELGDSALYLCASRFDLTQRSYEQYFGPGTRLTVT.

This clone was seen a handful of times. CDR3 in amino acids: CAWSGTGVNSRTGELFF. As DNA, the CDR3 is TGTGCCTGGAGTGGGACAGGGGTTAACTCACGCACCGGGGAGCTGTTTTTT. The chain recombines TRBV30 with TRBJ2-2; TRBD1 aligns across 9 bases. The CDR3 extends over 17 amino acids. CDR1 is GTSNPN and CDR2 is SVGIG in the germline V gene (reference sequence). The V gene end was trimmed by 1 base and the J gene end by 4 bases; junction bases not matched to a gene: 10.

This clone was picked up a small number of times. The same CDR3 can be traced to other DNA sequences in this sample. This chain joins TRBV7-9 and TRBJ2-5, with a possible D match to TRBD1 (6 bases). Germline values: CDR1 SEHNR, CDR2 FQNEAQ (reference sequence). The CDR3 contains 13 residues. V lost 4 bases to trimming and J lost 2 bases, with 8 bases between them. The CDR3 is CASSWTAQETQYF. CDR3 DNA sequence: TGTGCCAGCAGCTGGACAGCACAAGAGACCCAGTACTTC.

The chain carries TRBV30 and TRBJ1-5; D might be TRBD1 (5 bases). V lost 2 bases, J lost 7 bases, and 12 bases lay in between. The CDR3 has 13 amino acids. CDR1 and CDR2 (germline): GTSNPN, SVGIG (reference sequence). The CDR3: CAWSRRAAQPQHF. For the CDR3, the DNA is TGTGCCTGGAGTCGCAGGGCAGCCCAGCCCCAGCATTTT.

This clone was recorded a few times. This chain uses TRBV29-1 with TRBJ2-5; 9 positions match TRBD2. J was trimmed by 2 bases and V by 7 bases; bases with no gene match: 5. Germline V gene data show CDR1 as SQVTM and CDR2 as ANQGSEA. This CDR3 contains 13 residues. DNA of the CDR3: TGCAGCGCCGTAGCGGGGGAACAAGAGACCCAGTACTTC. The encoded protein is CSAVAGEQETQYF.